This T cell receptor beta chain was sequenced during a study of T cell repertoires in cytomegalovirus infection. With regard to this clonotype: Its target is not known.

Germline V lookup: CDR1 KGHDR, CDR2 SFDVKD. V shed 4 bases, J shed 5 bases, and the junction held 3 bases outside the gene matches. CDR3 length: 14 amino acids. From the reads, TCRdb called clonotypes with MiXCR, one entry per CDR3 protein. The sample yields some 800,000 distinct CDR3 sequences, about 28% seen once. Study-wide results and caveats: Dominating the ex vivo response were HLA-C-restricted CMV-specific TCR beta clonotypes.

The rearrangement joins TRBV24-1 to TRBJ2-3, with 9 positions matching TRBD2. This specimen was cultured CD8+ T cells from PBMCs, taken from culture after CMV antigen stimulation. This receptor was identified in a human donor in good health (CMV status not recorded). Some clones in this sample may be carry-over from other donors' samples. The DNA of the CDR3 is TGTGCCACCAGTGAACCAGCGGGGGGAGATACGCAGTATTTT. This gives the protein CATSEPAGGDTQYF.